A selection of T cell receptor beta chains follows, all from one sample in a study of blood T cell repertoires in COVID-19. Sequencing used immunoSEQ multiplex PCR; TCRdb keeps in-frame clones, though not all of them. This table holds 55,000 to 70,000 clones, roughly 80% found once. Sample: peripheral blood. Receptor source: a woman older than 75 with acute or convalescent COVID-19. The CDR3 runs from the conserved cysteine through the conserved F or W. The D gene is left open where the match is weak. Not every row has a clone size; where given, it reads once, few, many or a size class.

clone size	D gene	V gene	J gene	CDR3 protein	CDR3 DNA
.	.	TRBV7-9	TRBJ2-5	CASSRQLETQYF	TGTGCCAGCAGTCGACAGTTAGAGACCCAGTACTTC
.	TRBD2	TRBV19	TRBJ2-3	CATGLAGLGTQYF	TGTGCCACAGGACTAGCGGGGTTGGGTACGCAGTATTTT
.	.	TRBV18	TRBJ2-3	CASSPGTRVIDTQYF	TGTGCCAGCTCACCTGGGACTCGGGTAATAGATACGCAGTATTTT
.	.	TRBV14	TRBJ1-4	CASSRDIHNEKLFF	TGTGCCAGCAGCCGAGACATACATAATGAAAAACTGTTTTTT
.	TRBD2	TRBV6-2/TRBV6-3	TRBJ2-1	CASSWGLANEQFF	TGTGCCAGCAGTTGGGGACTAGCCAATGAGCAGTTCTTC
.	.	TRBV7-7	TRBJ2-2	CASSRHLENTGELFF	TGTGCTAGCAGCAGACATCTCGAGAACACCGGGGAGCTGTTTTTT
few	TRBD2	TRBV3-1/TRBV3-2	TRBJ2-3	CASSQRGLAGGADTQYF	TGTGCCAGCAGCCAACGAGGACTAGCGGGGGGTGCAGATACGCAGTATTTT
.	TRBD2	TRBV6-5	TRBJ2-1	CASSLSGTKVSEQFF	TGTGCCAGCAGTTTGTCCGGGACTAAAGTTAGTGAGCAGTTCTTC
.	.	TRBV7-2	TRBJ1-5	CASSLGVGQPQHF	TGTGCCAGCAGCTTAGGGGTGGGCCAGCCCCAGCATTTT
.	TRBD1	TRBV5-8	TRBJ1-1	CASSLVWTGRTEAFF	TGTGCCAGCAGCTTGGTGTGGACAGGGAGGACTGAAGCTTTCTTT
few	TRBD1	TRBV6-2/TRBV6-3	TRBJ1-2	CASSYRQGNYGYTF	TGTGCCAGCAGTTATCGACAGGGGAACTATGGCTACACCTTC
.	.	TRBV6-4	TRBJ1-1	CASTSSVGGTEAFF	TGTGCCAGCACCAGCTCGGTGGGGGGCACTGAAGCTTTCTTT
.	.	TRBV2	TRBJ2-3	CAITGLNTDTQYF	TGTGCCATCACGGGACTCAACACAGATACGCAGTATTTT
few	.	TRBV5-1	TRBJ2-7	CASSLGRGGEIHEQYF	TGCGCCAGCAGCTTGGGCCGCGGAGGGGAGATCCACGAGCAGTACTTC